This TCR beta chain was retrieved from a study of T cell responses to AZD1222 COVID-19 vaccine. Study results and limitations: Spike regions recognized by vaccine-associated CD4 TCRs spanned the protein, led by 160-218 and 743-854. All repertoire sampling was performed exclusively after the peak T cell response. Spike-specific TCR breadth and depth went up after people got two AZD1222 doses. Epitopes outside B.1.351 and B.1.1.7 mutated regions reportedly drew nearly half of spike TCRs.

Trimming removed 3 bases from V and 7 bases from J; junction bases left unmatched: 5. The CDR3 loop spans 16 amino acids. Germline CDR1 SGHRS, CDR2 YFSETQ. Regarding this clone: The antigen is unknown.

Data came from immunoSEQ multiplex PCR; TCRdb stores just in-frame clones and leaves some out. Of 95,000 to 150,000 clones listed, more than 70% were seen once; the top ten hold 8% to 13%. Sequences were derived from peripheral blood, sampled on day 0 of AZD1222 vaccination. The clonotype originates from an adult in good health. The chain employs TRBV5-1 and TRBJ2-2, with 14 nucleotides matching TRBD2. In DNA, the CDR3 is TGCGCCAGCAGCTCGGGACTAGCGGGAGCTCACGGGGAGCTGTTTTTT. Translating gives CASSSGLAGAHGELFF.